What follows are 21 T cell receptor beta chains derived from one specimen sequenced in a study of stem cell transplantation in POMP-related autoinflammatory disease. This table comes from immunoSEQ multiplex PCR, and its TCRdb copy is limited to in-frame clones, with some not included. The table shows fewer than 30,000 clones, with around 83% occurring only once. The starting material was CD4+ T cells from PBMCs, obtained before stem cell transplantation. The origin of the receptors is a human donor with POMP-related autoinflammation and immune dysregulation (PRAID).

V gene TRBV7-9 combines with J gene TRBJ1-2; D uncertain. In germline, CDR1 is SEHNR, CDR2 FQNEAQ (reference sequence). The CDR3 covers 14 residues. The V end was cut by 1 base, the J end by 1 base, with 7 bases between. The CDR3 spells CASSLERVNYGYTF. In DNA form, the CDR3 reads TGTGCCAGCAGCTTAGAGAGGGTTAACTATGGCTACACCTTC.

V usage is TRBV9 and J usage is TRBJ2-3; TRBD2 aligns across 7 bases. J gave up 4 bases and V 0 bases, and 14 bases lay outside the gene matches. The CDR3 extends over 18 amino acids. Germline V gives CDR1 SGDLS, CDR2 YYNGEE. The CDR3 loop is CASSVAEAPWGGADTQYF. The DNA of the CDR3 is TGTGCCAGCAGCGTAGCCGAGGCCCCGTGGGGGGGGGCAGATACGCAGTATTTT. Based on the CDR3 plus reference TRBV9 and TRBJ2-3, the full variable domain is DSGVTQTPKHLITATGQRVTLRCSPRSGDLSVYWYQQSLDQGLQFLIQYYNGEERAKGNILERFSAQQFPDLHSELNLSSLELGDSALYFCASSVAEAPWGGADTQYFGPGTRLTVL.

The chain has TRBV6-1 and TRBJ2-5; D is possibly TRBD2 (7 bases). Trimming took off 6 bases at V and 5 bases at J, with 16 bases between the two ends. The CDR3 length is 14 residues. The germline V gene has CDR1 MNHNS and CDR2 SASEGT. CDR3 in amino acids: CASRVGGLGETQYF. Here the CDR3 DNA reads TGTGCCAGCAGGGTCGGGGGGCTGGGTGAGACCCAGTACTTC.

This chain links TRBV19 with TRBJ1-2; 9 nucleotides match TRBD1. CDR1 is LNHDA and CDR2 is SQIVND in the germline V gene (reference sequence). The CDR3 is made up of 16 amino acids. The trim removed 7 bases at V and 2 bases at J, leaving 11 bases unmatched. The CDR3, as DNA: TGTGCCAGTATCCTGGGACAGGGCCACCGGAACTATGGCTACACCTTC. Translating it yields CASILGQGHRNYGYTF.

The chain links TRBV30 to TRBJ1-1; the D gene is possibly TRBD1 (5 bases). The ends were cut back, 3 bases at V and 5 bases at J, with 13 bases in the middle. Germline loops: CDR1 GTSNPN, CDR2 SVGIG (reference sequence). The CDR3 extends over 13 amino acids. The CDR3 bases are TGTGCCTGGAGGAGGACACAAATTACTGAAGCTTTCTTT. Encoded protein: CAWRRTQITEAFF.

The chain couples TRBV5-4 to TRBJ1-2; 7 nucleotides agree with TRBD1. The germline CDR1 and CDR2 sequences are SGHNT and YYREEE (reference sequence). The CDR3 length is 16 residues. V lost 7 bases and J lost 5; bases outside the gene matches: 17. This chain's CDR3 is CASARDSHIGGYGYTF. In nucleotides, the CDR3 is TGTGCCAGCGCCCGGGACAGCCATATCGGAGGATATGGCTACACCTTC.

This chain connects TRBV5-1 to TRBJ2-2; 9 nucleotides align to TRBD1. Germline V lookup: CDR1 SGHRS, CDR2 YFSETQ. This CDR3 region has 14 residues. The trim removed 4 bases at V and 5 bases at J, leaving 3 bases unmatched. The DNA for the CDR3 is TGCGCCAGCAGCCCCGGACAGGGGACCGGGGAGCTGTTTTTT. This gives the protein CASSPGQGTGELFF.

The rearrangement links TRBV6-6 to TRBJ1-5; D may be TRBD1 (6 bases). This CDR3 is 15 amino acids long. Germline-derived CDR1 and CDR2 are MNHNY and SVGAGI (reference sequence). V was shortened by 5 bases and J by 3 bases, with 14 bases between the two germline ends. The CDR3 DNA sequence: TGTGCCAGCAGTCGGCAGGACAGCCACAATCAGCCCCAGCATTTT. It yields the protein CASSRQDSHNQPQHF.

The rearrangement links TRBV2 to TRBJ1-4, with 7 nucleotides matching TRBD1. With 2 bases clipped from V and 7 bases from J, the junction kept 7 bases outside the gene matches. The CDR3 has 15 amino acids. Per the germline V gene, CDR1 is SNHLY and CDR2 is FYNNEI. The CDR3 coding sequence is TGTGCCAGCAGTGAAAACAGGGGCATCTTTGAAAAACTGTTTTTT. Encoded protein: CASSENRGIFEKLFF.

In its sample, this clone was seen once. The chain joins TRBV4-1 to TRBJ1-1; TRBD1 aligns across 8 bases. This CDR3 contains 14 residues. Germline values: CDR1 MGHRA, CDR2 YSYEKL. V gave up 4 bases and J gave up 8 bases; unmatched junction bases: 9. The CDR3 coding sequence is TGCGCCAGCAGCCCACCGGGGACAGGTCTCGAAGCTTTCTTT. Protein product: CASSPPGTGLEAFF.

This clone was recorded once. The chain carries TRBV27 and TRBJ2-7; no clear D gene. From germline, CDR1 is MNHEY and CDR2 SMNVEV (reference sequence). Between the trimmed V and J ends, which lost 3 bases and 2 bases, there was a span of 14 bases. This CDR3 is built from 15 residues. For the CDR3, the DNA is TGTGCCAGCAGTTTGTCTTTGGGCCCAACCTACGAGCAGTACTTC. The encoded protein is CASSLSLGPTYEQYF.

The chain is built from TRBV11-2 and TRBJ2-7; no reliable D call. Trimming pared 2 bases from V and 2 bases from J, leaving 10 bases between. CDR3 length equals 14 residues. Germline V gene data show CDR1 as SGHAT and CDR2 as FQNNGV. CDR3 region: CASSLIGGAYEQYF. The CDR3 DNA is TGTGCCAGCAGCTTAATTGGCGGAGCCTACGAGCAGTACTTC.

This clone was seen a handful of times. The chain is built from TRBV7-6 and TRBJ1-1; possibly TRBD1 for D (6 bases). V was shortened by 2 bases and J by 3 bases, with 10 bases between the two germline ends. This CDR3 comprises 14 residues. CDR1 is SGHVS, CDR2 FNYEAQ, per germline. In DNA form, the CDR3 reads TGTGCCAGCAGCTTACTTGAGGGGGACACTGAAGCTTTCTTT. Protein sequence: CASSLLEGDTEAFF. The entire variable domain, with the rest obtained from reference TRBV7-6 and TRBJ1-1, is as follows: GAGVSQSPRYKVTKRGQDVALRCDPISGHVSLYWYRQALGQGPEFLTYFNYEAQQDKSGLPNDRFSAERPEGSISTLTIQRTEQRDSAMYRCASSLLEGDTEAFFGQGTRLTVV.

V gene TRBV19 combines with J gene TRBJ2-3; 7 nucleotides align to TRBD2. This CDR3 has 15 residues. Trimming at V came to 5 bases and at J to 2 bases, leaving 7 bases not matched to a gene. Germline V CDR1 and CDR2: LNHDA, SQIVND (reference sequence). The CDR3 DNA follows: TGTGCCAGTAGTTGGGGGGGAGGCCCCACAGATACGCAGTATTTT. Translated, it gives CASSWGGGPTDTQYF. Full variable domain (outside the CDR3, taken from reference TRBV19 and TRBJ2-3): DGGITQSPKYLFRKEGQNVTLSCEQNLNHDAMYWYRQDPGQGLRLIYYSQIVNDFQKGDIAEGYSVSREKKESFPLTVTSAQKNPTAFYLCASSWGGGPTDTQYFGPGTRLTVL.

This sequence joins TRBV27 and TRBJ2-2; a weak D match, TRBD1 (6 bases). CDR1 is MNHEY, CDR2 SMNVEV, per germline (reference sequence). The V end was cut by 5 bases, the J end by 0 bases, with 13 bases between. The CDR3 totals 16 residues. DNA for the CDR3: TGTGCCAGCAGTGACGGACAGTTCGCGAACACCGGGGAGCTGTTTTTT. Encoded protein: CASSDGQFANTGELFF.

This clone was seen more than once but under ten times. V gene TRBV7-9 combines with J gene TRBJ2-7; D remains ambiguous. Trimming removed 3 bases from V and 4 bases from J, with 7 bases in between. The CDR3 has 12 amino acids. The germline V gene has CDR1 SEHNR and CDR2 FQNEAQ (reference sequence). CDR3: CASSFFVYEQYF. The CDR3 DNA reads as TGTGCCAGCAGCTTTTTCGTATACGAGCAGTACTTC.

The chain carries TRBV28 and TRBJ2-1, with 9 bases matching TRBD1. The CDR3 totals 16 residues. With V trimmed by 5 bases and J by 13 bases, 18 bases remained unmatched. The germline V gene encodes CDR1 MDHEN and CDR2 SYDVKM. The CDR3 loop reads CASSAPGTGFQGAQFF. CDR3 sequence (DNA): TGTGCCAGCAGTGCCCCTGGGACAGGGTTCCAGGGCGCACAGTTCTTC.

This chain connects TRBV27 to TRBJ2-7, with 9 bases fitting TRBD1. The CDR3 is 16 residues long. Germline lookup yields CDR1 MNHEY and CDR2 SMNVEV (reference sequence). V lost 0 bases to trimming and J lost 3 bases; unmatched junction nucleotides: 6. Here the CDR3 DNA reads TGTGCCAGCAGTTTATCTCGCCCGGGACAGGGCTACGAGCAGTACTTC. It translates to CASSLSRPGQGYEQYF.

The CDR3 here is CASSGGDGRAFGDTQYF. The CDR3 DNA reads as TGCGCCAGCAGTGGGGGGGACGGGAGGGCCTTTGGAGATACGCAGTATTTT. The chain links TRBV10-1 to TRBJ2-3, with 8 bases fitting TRBD2. The V gene's germline CDR1 is WNHNN and CDR2 SYGVQD (reference sequence). The V gene end was trimmed by 4 bases and the J gene end by 5 bases; junction bases not matched to a gene: 14. The CDR3 consists of 17 residues.

V usage is TRBV30 and J usage is TRBJ2-3; TRBD1 aligns across 8 bases. The trim removed 5 bases at V and 9 bases at J, leaving 7 bases unmatched. The CDR3 is 12 amino acids. CDR1 and CDR2 from the germline V gene are GTSNPN and SVGIG (reference sequence). CDR3 in DNA: TGTGCCTGGGGGGGACAGGCCGACACGCAGTATTTT. As protein: CAWGGQADTQYF.

This chain connects TRBV6-1 to TRBJ1-1, with a weak D call TRBD1 (6 bases). V dropped 2 bases and J dropped 4 bases, with 8 bases sitting between them. This CDR3 comprises 13 residues. Germline V gene data show CDR1 as MNHNS and CDR2 as SASEGT. The CDR3 region is CASSERTATEAFF. Here the CDR3 DNA reads TGTGCCAGCAGTGAACGGACAGCCACTGAAGCTTTCTTT.